This TCR beta chain is drawn from a study of T cell responses to AZD1222 COVID-19 vaccine. The repertoire was sequenced with immunoSEQ multiplex PCR; TCRdb's copy has only in-frame clones and lacks some. The sample records around 160,000 clones, approximately 94% being singletons. With regard to this clone: The antigen is not known.

General study findings and limits: None of the repertoires were sampled until the peak T cell response had passed. Nearly half of the spike-specific TCRs reportedly recognize variant regions that carry no mutations. Spike-spanning, vaccine-associated CD4 TCRs were dominant at 160-218 and 743-854. Rises in breadth and depth of Spike-specific TCRs came after two AZD1222 doses.

This CDR3 comprises 19 residues. Germline loops: CDR1 WNHNN, CDR2 SYGVQD (reference sequence). With 5 bases clipped from V and 0 bases from J, the junction kept 16 bases outside the gene matches. This chain uses TRBV10-1 with TRBJ2-1; 7 bases match TRBD1. The receptor was isolated from an adult in good health. Here the sequenced sample was peripheral blood, taken on day 0 of AZD1222 vaccination. In nucleotides, the CDR3 is TGCGCCAGCAGTTCGGACAGGATTGGCCTGGATGGCTCCTACAATGAGCAGTTCTTC. Amino acids: CASSSDRIGLDGSYNEQFF.